What follows are 28 T cell receptor beta chains derived from one specimen sequenced in a study of prognosis after radiotherapy for stage I lung cancer. Amplicons of TCR beta CDR3 were generated from genomic DNA by two-round multiplex PCR. The use of primers specific to each TRBV and TRBJ gene characterized first-round PCR. TCRdb reprocessed the multiplex PCR reads via MiXCR and lists one record per CDR3 protein. This table holds some 14,000 distinct CDR3 sequences, around 27% found once. This material consisted of PBMCs, taken before or after stereotactic body radiation therapy (not recorded which). Source of these receptors: a donor over 45 with non-small cell lung cancer.

The chain couples TRBV19 to TRBJ2-3, with D possibly TRBD2 on 6 matching bases. Trimming took 3 bases from V and 4 from J, leaving 17 bases between them. CDR1 and CDR2 (germline): LNHDA, SQIVND (reference sequence). This CDR3 has 16 residues. The CDR3 protein is CASSMGNIGGADTQYF. DNA of the CDR3: TGTGCCAGTAGTATGGGGAATATCGGGGGAGCAGATACGCAGTATTTT.

The table lists this clonotype with many counts. Possible read error: a much larger clone is one base away. The J gene is TRBJ2-2, the V gene TRBV10-3; TRBD1 agrees at 9 bases. V shed 10 bases and J 4 bases; nucleotides not matched to a gene: 10. There are 15 residues in the CDR3. Germline V lookup: CDR1 ENHRY, CDR2 SYGVKD. DNA of the CDR3: TGTGCCACCAGAGGGACAGGGTCGACCACCGGGGAGCTGTTTTTT. Its protein product is CATRGTGSTTGELFF.

In its sample, this clonotype ranks as medium-sized. The junction does not match germline at one end; this may be a read error. The genes are TRBV6-4 and TRBJ1-6, with 7 bases matching TRBD1. Germline V CDR1 and CDR2: MRHNA, SNTAGT. The CDR3 spans 15 residues. The DNA for the CDR3 is TGTGCCAGCAGTCGACAGGGAAGCGATAAATCACCCCTCCACTTT. It is translated as CASSRQGSDKSPLHF.

In this sample, this clonotype turned up once. With only one base between it and a far larger clone, this is likely a read error. This chain uses TRBV6-8 with TRBJ2-3; the match to TRBD2 covers 8 bases. The CDR3 is 11 amino acids. CDR1 is MNHGY and CDR2 is SAAAGT in the germline V gene. The CDR3 region is CARSWTSTRYF. Written as DNA, the CDR3 is TGTGCCAGGAGTTGGACTAGCACAAGGTATTTT.

In regard to this clonotype: At one end, the junction sequence differs from germline, possibly due to a read error. The chain joins TRBV9 to TRBJ2-2, with D perhaps matching TRBD1 (6 bases). The CDR3 has 16 residues. Per the germline V gene, CDR1 is SGDLS and CDR2 is YYNGEE. This CDR3 reads CASSGDRSQNTVELFF. The CDR3 coding sequence is TGTGCCAGCAGCGGTGACAGGTCTCAGAACACCGTGGAGCTGTTTTTT.

This clonotype is labeled as medium-sized. The chain has TRBV12-3 or TRBV12-4 and TRBJ2-7, with D possibly matching TRBD1 (6 bases). This CDR3 spans 14 amino acids. V lost 2 bases and J 4 bases, leaving 12 bases between the germline ends. The CDR3 DNA sequence: TGTGCCAGCAGTTTATCCGGCCAGGGGTACGAGCAGTACTTC. Encoded protein: CASSLSGQGYEQYF.

Sample share makes this clonotype medium-sized. The chain uses TRBV12-3 or TRBV12-4 and TRBJ2-1; D not resolved. The CDR3 length is 12 residues. Deletions cut 5 bases from V and 4 bases from J, with 6 bases between. The CDR3 coding sequence is TGTGCCAGCAGTCGCAGTTACAATGAGCAGTTCTTC. As protein: CASSRSYNEQFF.

This clonotype was seen at least ten times. The chain employs TRBV5-1 and TRBJ2-3; TRBD1 or TRBD2 may be the D gene (6 bases each). V gave up 0 bases and J gave up 2 bases, with 10 bases separating them. Germline-derived CDR1 and CDR2 are SGHRS and YFSETQ. The CDR3 runs 15 residues. The CDR3 DNA sequence: TGCGCCAGCAGCTTGGTGGGGGGCTTCACAGATACGCAGTATTTT. Translation gives CASSLVGGFTDTQYF.

This clonotype is termed medium-sized. This chain uses TRBV11-2 with TRBJ2-6; 10 bases align to TRBD1. Germline V gives CDR1 SGHAT, CDR2 FQNNGV. J was trimmed by 2 bases and V by 0 bases; bases with no gene match: 7. CDR3 length: 19 amino acids. The CDR3 DNA reads as TGTGCCAGCAGCTTAGACAGGGGACAGGGGCATCCTGGGGCCAACGTCCTGACTTTC. The encoded protein is CASSLDRGQGHPGANVLTF.

By share, this clonotype counts as medium-sized. This rearrangement joins TRBV28 to TRBJ2-7, with D possibly TRBD1 on 5 matching bases. The germline V and J ends were trimmed by 1 base and 2 bases, with 12 bases remaining between them. Germline V lookup: CDR1 MDHEN, CDR2 SYDVKM. The CDR3 contains 15 residues. The CDR3, as DNA: TGTGCCAGCAGTTTATACGGGCAGGGCACCTACGAGCAGTACTTC. Its protein product is CASSLYGQGTYEQYF.

This clonotype showed up many times. CDR3 coding DNA: TGCAGTGCTAAGCCTAGCGGGAGGCAGATCTACAATGAGCAGTTCTTC. Its translation is CSAKPSGRQIYNEQFF. The chain employs TRBV20-1 and TRBJ2-1; 11 positions match TRBD2. V gave up 4 bases and J gave up 3 bases; unmatched junction bases: 8. Germline loops: CDR1 DFQATT, CDR2 SNEGSKA (reference sequence). The CDR3 has 16 residues.

This clonotype has ten or more counts. CDR3 protein: CASSLGRALGNEQFF. DNA for the CDR3: TGTGCCAGCAGTTTAGGAAGGGCTTTGGGCAATGAGCAGTTCTTC. The chain links TRBV28 to TRBJ2-1; no firm D call. V lost 2 bases, J lost 6 bases, and 14 bases lay in between. The CDR3 covers 15 residues. Germline lookup yields CDR1 MDHEN and CDR2 SYDVKM.

This clonotype has ten or more counts. As DNA, the CDR3 is TGTGCCAGTACCCACCCAGGACAGGGGGCGATCGGGGAGCTGTTTTTT. Translated, it gives CASTHPGQGAIGELFF. The chain links TRBV19 to TRBJ2-2; the match to TRBD1 covers 11 bases. The CDR3 consists of 16 residues. V dropped 7 bases and J dropped 7; count of bases not matched to a gene: 11. Germline V gives CDR1 LNHDA, CDR2 SQIVND (reference sequence).

This clonotype was picked up many times. This chain uses TRBV5-4 with TRBJ2-1, with a possible D match to TRBD2 (5 bases). V was clipped by 4 bases and J by 9 bases, with 14 bases between them. The CDR3 is 13 residues long. Looked up from germline, CDR1 is SGHNT and CDR2 is YYREEE (reference sequence). CDR3 residues: CASSLDGVGEQFF. For the CDR3, the DNA is TGTGCCAGCAGCCTAGACGGGGTCGGTGAGCAGTTCTTC. The complete variable domain, with remaining parts taken from reference TRBV5-4 and TRBJ2-1, reads ETGVTQSPTHLIKTRGQQVTLRCSSQSGHNTVSWYQQALGQGPQFIFQYYREEENGRGNFPPRFSGLQFPNYSSELNVNALELDDSALYLCASSLDGVGEQFFGPGTRLTVL.

About this clonotype itself: One end of the junction does not line up with germline, which may come from a read error. The V and J genes are TRBV6-5 and TRBJ1-2; 7 nucleotides agree with TRBD1. The CDR3 runs to 15 residues. Germline values: CDR1 MNHEY, CDR2 SVGAGI. CDR3 nucleotide sequence: TGTGCCAACAGTTACGTGACAGGGCGGTACTATGGCTACACGTTC. This sequence encodes CANSYVTGRYYGYTF.

This clonotype was recorded at least ten times. The chain combines TRBV5-6 with TRBJ1-1; possible D gene TRBD1, 5 bases. The CDR3 is 12 amino acids. The V end lost 3 bases, the J end lost 10 bases, and 13 bases lay between the germline ends. From germline, CDR1 is SGHDT and CDR2 YYEEEE. CDR3 DNA: TGTGCCAGCAGCTCGCCGGGGGTTGTAGCTTTCTTT. Translated: CASSSPGVVAFF. The full variable domain, in which reference TRBV5-6 and TRBJ1-1 provide the parts outside the CDR3, is DAGVTQSPTHLIKTRGQQVTLRCSPKSGHDTVSWYQQALGQGPQFIFQYYEEEERQRGNFPDRFSGHQFPNYSSELNVNALLLGDSALYLCASSSPGVVAFFGQGTRLTVV.

This clonotype was seen just once. The conserved phenylalanine or tryptophan normally closing the CDR3 is absent here, so this likely arose from a read error. This chain joins TRBV20-1 and TRBJ2-1, with a tentative D call TRBD2 (6 bases). Deletions cut 0 bases from V and 8 bases from J, with 11 bases between. This CDR3 is 13 amino acids long. Germline assignment: CDR1 DFQATT and CDR2 SNEGSKA (reference sequence). CDR3: CSARDPPGDEQFV. As DNA, the CDR3 is TGCAGTGCTAGAGACCCCCCGGGGGATGAGCAGTTCGTC.

The sample holds many counts of this clonotype. The V gene is TRBV5-6, the J gene TRBJ2-2; D may be TRBD1 or TRBD2 (6 bases each). Trimming shortened V by 6 bases and J by 6 bases, and 15 bases separated the two germline ends. This CDR3 region has 14 residues. Germline CDR1 and CDR2: SGHDT and YYEEEE. CDR3 sequence: CASNSIRGAGELFF. CDR3 bases: TGTGCCAGCAACTCTATTAGGGGGGCCGGGGAGCTGTTTTTT.

In its sample, this clonotype ranks as medium-sized (0.01 to 0.1%). The chain couples TRBV6-1 to TRBJ2-1; unclear D gene. In germline, CDR1 is MNHNS, CDR2 SASEGT. V shed 7 bases and J shed 0 bases, with 13 bases lying between them. This CDR3 comprises 15 residues. The CDR3 bases are TGTGCCAGCAAGACTGCAGACGGCTCCTACAATGAGCAGTTCTTC. Translated: CASKTADGSYNEQFF.

This clonotype was counted at least ten times. The chain uses TRBV19 and TRBJ2-6; D ambiguous. The germline CDR1 and CDR2 sequences are LNHDA and SQIVND (reference sequence). The CDR3 contains 17 residues. The germline V and J ends were trimmed by 4 bases and 0 bases, with 13 bases remaining between them. The CDR3 coding sequence is TGTGCCAGTAGTAAGAGTCAGACCTTCTCTGGGGCCAACGTCCTGACTTTC. This sequence encodes CASSKSQTFSGANVLTF.

On this clonotype: A far larger clone is only one base removed, so a read error is likely. The V gene is TRBV7-9, the J gene TRBJ2-3; 9 bases map to TRBD1. CDR3 size: 15 residues. V lost 5 bases and J lost 1; bases outside the gene matches: 4. Germline loops: CDR1 SEHNR, CDR2 FQNEAQ (reference sequence). The CDR3 nucleotides are TGTGCCAGCAGCGTGGACAGGGGATGCACAGATACGCAGTATTTT. Protein sequence: CASSVDRGCTDTQYF.

At least ten counts were recorded for this clonotype. The chain has TRBV19 and TRBJ1-4, with 9 bases that match TRBD1. The CDR3 is 16 amino acids. V was pared by 6 bases and J by 7 bases, with 12 bases of the junction left unmatched. From germline, CDR1 is LNHDA and CDR2 SQIVND (reference sequence). The CDR3 loop is CASSYEGQGLREKLFF. The CDR3 region has the DNA TGTGCCAGTAGCTACGAGGGACAGGGTCTTCGTGAAAAACTGTTTTTT.

This clonotype was detected many times. The chain is built from TRBV3-1 and TRBJ2-1; 9 nucleotides align to TRBD2. Per the germline V gene, CDR1 is LGHDT and CDR2 is YNNKEL (reference sequence). The CDR3 is made up of 18 amino acids. V shed 1 base and J 4 bases; nucleotides not matched to a gene: 11. CDR3 coding DNA: TGTGCCAGCAGCCAAGGTGGGGGGCTAGCGGGACGTTACAATGAGCAGTTCTTC. This gives the protein CASSQGGGLAGRYNEQFF.

This clonotype was picked up one time. J is TRBJ1-2 and V is TRBV13, with 10 nucleotides matching TRBD1. The CDR3 is 17 residues long. J was trimmed by 8 bases and V by 1 base; bases with no gene match: 13. CDR1 is PRHDT, CDR2 FYEKMQ, per germline (reference sequence). As DNA, the CDR3 is TGTGCCAGCAGCTTAGCCGTGGGGGACAGGGGTGTTAGGGGCTACACCTTC. Its protein product is CASSLAVGDRGVRGYTF.

As regards this clonotype: This likely stems from a read error, as it lies one base from a far larger clone. V usage is TRBV7-9 and J usage is TRBJ2-6, with 8 bases lining up with TRBD1. The germline V gene has CDR1 SEHNR and CDR2 FQNEAQ (reference sequence). The CDR3 contains 16 residues. The CDR3 region has the DNA TGTGCCGGCAGCTTAGAATGGACAGGGCCTTTGCAGTTCCTGACTTTC. Protein product: CAGSLEWTGPLQFLTF.

At least ten counts were recorded for this clonotype. The chain couples TRBV13 to TRBJ2-3; D might be TRBD1 or TRBD2, each matching 6 bases. Trimming left V 8 bases short and J 1 base short, with 19 bases between. CDR1 PRHDT and CDR2 FYEKMQ come from the germline V gene (reference sequence). The CDR3 totals 16 residues. This CDR3 reads CASSPEGDFGTDTQYF. The CDR3 DNA is TGTGCCAGCTCCCCGGAGGGGGACTTCGGCACAGATACGCAGTATTTT.

As for this clonotype: One base separates it from a far larger clone, so it is likely a read error. The gene calls are TRBV10-2 and TRBJ2-7; TRBD2 agrees at 8 bases. CDR3 length: 13 amino acids. The germline gives CDR1 WSHSY, CDR2 SAAADI. CDR3 sequence (DNA): TGTGCCAGCAGTAGCGGGAACTCCTACGAGCAGTACTTC. Translated, it gives CASSSGNSYEQYF.

With regard to this clonotype: The germline gene is not matched at one end of the junction; a read error may be the cause. The gene calls are TRBV12-3 or TRBV12-4 and TRBJ2-5, with D possibly matching TRBD2 (7 bases). The CDR3 sequence is 14 residues long. CDR3 nucleotide sequence: TGTGCGAGCAGTTTAAGAACAGGGAGGGAGACCCGGTACTTC. Amino acid sequence: CASSLRTGRETRYF.